The entry below describes one T cell receptor (beta chain). The CDR3 spans 13 residues. Trimming took off 6 bases at V and 3 bases at J, with 8 bases between the two ends. CDR1 is MNHEY and CDR2 is SVGAGI in the germline V gene. Clones were sequenced by immunoSEQ multiplex PCR, and TCRdb holds only the in-frame ones, with some missing. The sample lists about 200,000 clones; 85% to 95% were seen once. The sample is drawn from a study of blood T cell repertoires in COVID-19. Study information: Both acute and convalescent COVID-19 samples were obtained from the United States, Italy and Spain.

V gene TRBV6-5 combines with J gene TRBJ1-4; D ambiguous. This sequence was found in a man in his thirties or forties with COVID-19, enrolled during active disease. Sequencing input: peripheral blood. This CDR3 reads CASSRVANEKLFF. CDR3 coding DNA: TGTGCCAGCAGCCGGGTCGCTAATGAAAAACTGTTTTTT.